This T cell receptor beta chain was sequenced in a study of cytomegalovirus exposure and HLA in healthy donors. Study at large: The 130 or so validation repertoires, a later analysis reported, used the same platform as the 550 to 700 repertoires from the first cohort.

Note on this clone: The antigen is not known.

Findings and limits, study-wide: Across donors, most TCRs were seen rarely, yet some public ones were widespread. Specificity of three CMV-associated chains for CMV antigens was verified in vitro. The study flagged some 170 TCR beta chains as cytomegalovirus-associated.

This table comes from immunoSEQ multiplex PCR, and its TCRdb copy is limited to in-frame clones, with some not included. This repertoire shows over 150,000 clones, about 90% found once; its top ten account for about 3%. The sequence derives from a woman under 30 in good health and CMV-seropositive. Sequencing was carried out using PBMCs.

CDR3: CASSISDKLTGNSPLHF. The CDR3 nucleotides are TGTGCCAGTAGTATAAGCGACAAACTGACAGGGAACTCACCCCTCCACTTT. The chain has TRBV19 and TRBJ1-6; TRBD1 matches at 7 bases. The CDR3 extends over 17 amino acids. The germline gives CDR1 LNHDA, CDR2 SQIVND (reference sequence). V dropped 2 bases and J dropped 10; count of bases not matched to a gene: 14.